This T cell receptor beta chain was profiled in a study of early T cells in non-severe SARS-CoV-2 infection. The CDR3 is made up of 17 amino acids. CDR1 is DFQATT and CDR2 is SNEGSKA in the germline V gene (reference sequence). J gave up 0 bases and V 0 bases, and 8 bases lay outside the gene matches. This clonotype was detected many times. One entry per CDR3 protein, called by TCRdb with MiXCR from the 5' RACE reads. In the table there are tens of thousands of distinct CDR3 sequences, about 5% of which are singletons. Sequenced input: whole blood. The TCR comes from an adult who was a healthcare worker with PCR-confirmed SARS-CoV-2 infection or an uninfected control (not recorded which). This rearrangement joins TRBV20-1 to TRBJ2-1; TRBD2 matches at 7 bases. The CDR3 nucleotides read TGCAGTGCTAGAGATCCCCGGCGGGAGCGCTCCTACAATGAGCAGTTCTTC. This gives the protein CSARDPRRERSYNEQFF.